This T cell receptor (beta chain) was recorded in a study of blood T cell repertoires in COVID-19. The method was immunoSEQ multiplex PCR; TCRdb's version includes in-frame clones alone and lacks a portion of them. Of fewer than 200,000 clones listed, about 85% are singletons. J was trimmed by 3 bases and V by 2 bases; bases with no gene match: 2. Germline lookup yields CDR1 SGHRS and CDR2 YFSETQ. The CDR3 has 15 amino acids. The sequence was obtained from a human donor with acute or convalescent COVID-19. The donor label of this sample is uncertain. Material: peripheral blood. V is TRBV5-1 and J is TRBJ2-3, with TRBD1 matching over 11 bases. CDR3 bases: TGCGCCAGCAGCTTCGGACAGGGGGCAACAGATACGCAGTATTTT. It is translated as CASSFGQGATDTQYF. The full variable domain, its missing parts supplied by reference TRBV5-1 and TRBJ2-3, is KAGVTQTPRYLIKTRGQQVTLSCSPISGHRSVSWYQQTPGQGLQFLFEYFSETQRNKGNFPGRFSGRQFSNSRSEMNVSTLELGDSALYLCASSFGQGATDTQYFGPGTRLTVL.